The source of this TCR beta chain is a study of T cells after posttransplantation cyclophosphamide (dated by TCRdb to 2016 to 2018). Regarding the complete study: T cell repertoire reconstitution was tracked by TRB sequencing after myeloablative bone marrow transplantation in which posttransplantation cyclophosphamide was used as GVHD prophylaxis. Public TRB sequences were queried against a database of over 3,600 sequences associated with responses to pathogens, tumor antigens, self-antigens and alloantigens. Up to roughly 3 additional blood samples from 2 to 5.2 years after transplant were also TRB-sequenced in 3 patients, as was pretransplant blood from 4 patients. Antigen receptor sequencing was done on samples from 35 to 45 PTCy-treated patients and from 15 to 20 related bone marrow donors of those patients. Blood from all 35 or so PTCy patients who had 1-year posttransplant specimens underwent TRB sequencing. TRA and TRB clonality were tightly correlated in ten or so samples, so subsequent TCR analyses focused on TRB only. General study outcomes and caveats: Across the roughly 40 patients, TRB clonality was highly associated with recipient CMV seropositivity and CMV reactivation, and diversity with PTCy was similar to that in the CNI/methotrexate controls. The TRB repertoires of T cells infiltrating skin or GI tract showed only limited overlap with the TRB repertoires of T cells in blood. Donor-recipient similarity was low at 1-2 months but increased during the first year, and donor CD8+ memory clones often dominated later blood repertoires.

TRB sequencing was run on genomic DNA with either the immunoSEQ assay at survey resolution or the hsTCRB kit. Per the original workflow: The immunoSEQ software handled initial read processing, and the LymphoSeq R package was used for repertoire analyses. Clonality was calculated as 1 minus normalized Shannon entropy, and the Gini coefficient was also calculated for each TRB dataset. Phenotypes of unsorted samples were inferred by mapping TRB sequences from sorted subsets of the recipient or donor onto the same recipient's unsorted samples. TCRdb provides this immuneACCESS table in a form limited to in-frame rearrangements. Some clones are lacking; in checked studies, under half of them reflect an unresolved V gene, and why the rest are absent is not known. Clone size and the V and J calls come from that table; the DNA yielded D and trimming. This sample is represented by some 23,000 clones, with no singletons among them. About 2% of the sample comes from the top ten.

This clone was observed many times. The target of this receptor is not known. Base qualities are not provided; no much larger clone lies one nucleotide away. The treatment or condition label corresponds to: high-dose cyclophosphamide on days +3 and +4 as single-agent GVHD prophylaxis. For conditioning, the PTCy patients got busulfan and fludarabine, then a related or unrelated marrow graft, followed by cyclophosphamide on days +3 and +4. PTCy-treated patients were drawn from a prospective multi-institutional clinical trial. Peripheral blood and bone marrow mononuclear cells were isolated by Ficoll-Hypaque density centrifugation and cryopreserved. The TCR comes from a male patient in his late teens or twenties who received an allogeneic stem cell transplant from a related donor, was CMV-positive, and had no GVHD. Following a transplant, a fraction of the T cells may be traceable to the graft donor. Here the sequenced sample was PBMCs, taken after allogeneic stem cell transplant with posttransplant cyclophosphamide.

The CDR3 is CASSPFDRGNIQYF. The nucleotide sequence reads as follows: TGTGCCAGCAGCCCTTTTGACAGGGGGAACATTCAGTACTTC. Recombination linked TRBV4-2 to TRBJ2-4, with 9 bases aligning to TRBD1. From the cysteine through the phenylalanine, the CDR3 covers 14 amino acids. Only the CDR3 region is kept as DNA, spanning 42 bases read in frame from base 1. V is pruned by 4 bases and J by 7 bases, leaving 5 bases of the junction without a gene match. The germline V gene encodes CDR1 LGHNA and CDR2 YNFKEQ.